A single sample gave rise to the 11 T cell receptor beta chains below, sequenced in a study of neurological immune-mediated disorders. TCRdb redid the calling of the 5' RACE reads with MiXCR, one entry per CDR3 protein. This sample has some 54,000 distinct CDR3 sequences; 9.5% to 12% occur once, and the top ten carry less than 8.5%. Time point in this sample: longitudinal time-point 1 (baseline). The sequencing input was PBMCs. These receptors came from a male donor with HTLV-1-associated myelopathy (HAM/TSP).

At least ten counts were recorded for this clonotype. V is TRBV2 and J is TRBJ2-7; the match to TRBD1 covers 7 bases. V shed 7 bases, J shed 4 bases, and the junction held 7 bases outside the gene matches. CDR1 is SNHLY and CDR2 is FYNNEI in the germline V gene. The CDR3 loop spans 13 amino acids. The CDR3 spells CASTKEQGYEQYF. The CDR3 region has the DNA TGTGCCAGCACCAAAGAACAGGGGTACGAGCAGTACTTC.

This clonotype has at least ten counts. This rearrangement joins TRBV3-1 to TRBJ1-1; D is perhaps TRBD1 (5 bases). Germline CDR1 is LGHDT and CDR2 is YNNKEL (reference sequence). This CDR3 is built from 13 residues. V was pared by 2 bases and J by 5 bases, with 9 bases between. The DNA of the CDR3 is TGTGCCAGCAGCCAACTACGGGGGACTGAAGCTTTCTTT. It is translated as CASSQLRGTEAFF.

The chain combines TRBV28 with TRBJ1-1; D unresolved. CDR1 is MDHEN, CDR2 SYDVKM, per germline. This CDR3 is 14 amino acids long. The V and J ends lost 1 base and 6 bases respectively, with 12 bases between them. CDR3 sequence: CASSLFGVYAEAFF. CDR3 in DNA: TGTGCCAGCAGTTTATTTGGGGTTTACGCTGAAGCTTTCTTT.

Comments on this clonotype: A clone one base away is much larger, so this may be a read error. The V and J genes are TRBV9 and TRBJ2-1, with 8 bases that match TRBD2. CDR1 and CDR2 from the germline V gene are SGDLS and YYNGEE. CDR3 size: 16 residues. V lost 4 bases and J lost 5; bases outside the gene matches: 11. This CDR3 is CASSPRCGLAHNEQFF. The DNA for the CDR3 is TGTGCCAGCAGCCCCCGGTGCGGACTAGCCCACAATGAGCAGTTCTTC. Complete variable domain (other parts from reference TRBV9 and TRBJ2-1): DSGVTQTPKHLITATGQRVTLRCSPRSGDLSVYWYQQSLDQGLQFLIQYYNGEERAKGNILERFSAQQFPDLHSELNLSSLELGDSALYFCASSPRCGLAHNEQFFGPGTRLTVL.

This clonotype was observed at least ten times. The chain employs TRBV12-3 or TRBV12-4 and TRBJ2-7, with a weak D call TRBD2 (6 bases). The CDR3 spans 13 residues. The ends were cut back, 6 bases at V and 3 bases at J, with 12 bases in the middle. The CDR3 DNA reads as TGTGCCAGCAGCGTCGGGAGACGCTACGAGCAGTACTTC. It specifies CASSVGRRYEQYF.

This clonotype was picked up many times. V and J are TRBV6-6 and TRBJ2-3, with D possibly being TRBD2 (6 bases). Trimming pared 3 bases from V and 2 bases from J, leaving 9 bases between. The CDR3 extends over 14 amino acids. From germline, CDR1 is MNHNY and CDR2 SVGAGI (reference sequence). The DNA for the CDR3 is TGTGCCAGCAGTTATCGGGGGTCCACAGATACGCAGTATTTT. Protein product: CASSYRGSTDTQYF.

This clonotype showed up many times. The chain recombines TRBV18 with TRBJ2-7; 8 nucleotides align to TRBD1. After removal of 6 bases from V and 7 bases from J, the junction contained 14 bases not matched to a gene. Germline lookup yields CDR1 KGHSH and CDR2 LQKENI. This CDR3 has 15 amino acids. The CDR3 reads CASSTTVRGRLEQYF. The CDR3 coding sequence is TGTGCCAGCTCCACCACCGTCAGGGGGCGCCTGGAGCAGTACTTC.

This clonotype was detected many times. This chain joins TRBV7-3 and TRBJ1-1; TRBD1 agrees at 7 bases. The ends lost 5 bases at V and 7 bases at J; junction bases unmatched: 4. This CDR3 spans 12 amino acids. CDR1 is SGHTA and CDR2 is FQGTGA in the germline V gene. Here the CDR3 DNA reads TGTGCCAGCAGCCTATCAGGGGGTGAAGCTTTCTTT. Amino acids: CASSLSGGEAFF.

This clonotype appeared a few times. A read error is possible here, since a much larger clone lies one base away. This chain uses TRBV11-1 with TRBJ2-3, with a weak D call TRBD2 (6 bases). The CDR3 has 15 amino acids. Germline CDR1 SGHAT, CDR2 FQDESV (reference sequence). CDR3: CAISQAGGDTDTQYF. The CDR3 DNA sequence: TGTGCCATCAGCCAGGCCGGGGGTGACACAGATACGCAGTATTTT.

The table lists this clonotype with many counts. V and J are TRBV7-2 and TRBJ1-2, with D tentatively TRBD1 (5 bases). CDR1 is SGHTA, CDR2 FQGNSA, per germline. The V gene lost 2 bases and the J gene lost 0 bases, with 13 bases spanning the gap. CDR3 length: 16 residues. The chain's CDR3 is CASSLSSQGANYGYTF. Here the CDR3 DNA reads TGTGCCAGCAGCTTATCTAGCCAGGGAGCTAACTATGGCTACACCTTC.

This clonotype was detected ten times or more. This rearrangement joins TRBV12-3 or TRBV12-4 to TRBJ1-2; 8 bases are a match to TRBD1. Losses at the gene ends were 4 bases for V and 6 bases for J; bases not matched to a gene: 7. This CDR3 is built from 14 residues. CDR3 protein: CASSSPPGGDGYTF. The CDR3, as DNA: TGTGCCAGCAGTTCCCCTCCAGGGGGCGATGGCTACACCTTC.